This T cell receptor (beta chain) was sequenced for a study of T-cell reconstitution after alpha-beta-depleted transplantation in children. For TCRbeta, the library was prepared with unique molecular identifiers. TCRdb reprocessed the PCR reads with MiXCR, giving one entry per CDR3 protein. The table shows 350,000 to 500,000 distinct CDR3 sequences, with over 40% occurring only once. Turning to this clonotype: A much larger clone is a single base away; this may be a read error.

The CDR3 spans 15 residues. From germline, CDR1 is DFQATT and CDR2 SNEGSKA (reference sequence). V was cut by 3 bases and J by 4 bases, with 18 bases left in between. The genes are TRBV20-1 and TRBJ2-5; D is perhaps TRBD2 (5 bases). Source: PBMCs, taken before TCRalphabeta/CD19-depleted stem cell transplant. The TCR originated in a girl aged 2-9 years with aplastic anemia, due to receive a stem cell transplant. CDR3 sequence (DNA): TGCAGTGCTAGCCTAGGACGGCTAGAGGGAGAGACCCAGTACTTC. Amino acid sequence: CSASLGRLEGETQYF.